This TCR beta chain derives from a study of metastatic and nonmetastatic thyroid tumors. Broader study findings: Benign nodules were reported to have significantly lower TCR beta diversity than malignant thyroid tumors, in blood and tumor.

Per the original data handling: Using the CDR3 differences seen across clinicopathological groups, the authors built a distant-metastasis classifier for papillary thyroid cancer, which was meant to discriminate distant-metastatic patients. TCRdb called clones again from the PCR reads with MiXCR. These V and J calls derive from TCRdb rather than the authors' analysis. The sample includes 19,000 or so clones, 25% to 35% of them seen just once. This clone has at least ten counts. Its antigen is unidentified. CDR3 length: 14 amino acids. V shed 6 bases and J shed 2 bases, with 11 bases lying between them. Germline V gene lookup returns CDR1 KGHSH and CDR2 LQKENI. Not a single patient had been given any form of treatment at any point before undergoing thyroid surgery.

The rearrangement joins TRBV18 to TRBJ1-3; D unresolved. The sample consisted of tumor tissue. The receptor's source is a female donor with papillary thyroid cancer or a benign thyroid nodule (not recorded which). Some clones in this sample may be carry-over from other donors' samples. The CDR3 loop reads CASSPAGTGNTIYF. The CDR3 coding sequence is TGTGCCAGCTCCCCGGCTGGGACTGGAAACACCATATATTTT.